These 29 T cell receptor beta chains share one sample of origin, sequenced in a study of blood T cell repertoires in COVID-19. Data came from immunoSEQ multiplex PCR; TCRdb stores just in-frame clones and leaves some out. The sample carries about 210,000 clones, 70% to 90% recorded once. Sequencing was carried out using peripheral blood. Receptors originate from an elderly woman with acute or convalescent COVID-19.

The chain employs TRBV7-9 and TRBJ2-5, with no clear D. Trimming took off 5 bases at V and 3 bases at J, with 16 bases between the two ends. CDR1 is SEHNR and CDR2 is FQNEAQ in the germline V gene (reference sequence). The CDR3 length is 15 residues. The CDR3 loop is CASSHISPEEETQYF. The CDR3 nucleotides read TGTGCCAGCAGCCACATAAGCCCCGAGGAAGAGACCCAGTACTTC.

The chain carries TRBV6-2 or TRBV6-3 and TRBJ1-5; D remains unclear. V lost 2 bases and J 3 bases, leaving 14 bases between the germline ends. Germline V CDR1 and CDR2: MNHEY, SVGEGT. This CDR3 has 16 residues. The CDR3 sequence is CASSYSGREYNQPQHF. CDR3 DNA sequence: TGTGCCAGCAGTTACAGTGGGCGAGAGTACAATCAGCCCCAGCATTTT.

The chain combines TRBV18 with TRBJ1-1; D unresolved. The CDR3 spans 15 residues. Deletions cut 6 bases from V and 0 bases from J, with 14 bases between. Germline CDR1 and CDR2: KGHSH and LQKENI. The CDR3 reads CASSLLRVLNTEAFF. Written as DNA, the CDR3 is TGTGCCAGCTCCCTTTTGAGGGTGTTGAACACTGAAGCTTTCTTT.

The chain joins TRBV7-9 to TRBJ1-1; 10 bases are shared with TRBD1. This CDR3 spans 15 amino acids. V lost 1 base to trimming and J lost 4 bases; unmatched junction nucleotides: 3. The germline CDR1 and CDR2 sequences are SEHNR and FQNEAQ (reference sequence). The CDR3 DNA sequence: TGTGCCAGCAGCTTAGGGGGACAGGGGAGCACTGAAGCTTTCTTT. This encodes CASSLGGQGSTEAFF. The variable domain in full, completed from reference TRBV7-9 and TRBJ1-1, reads DTGVSQNPRHKITKRGQNVTFRCDPISEHNRLYWYRQTLGQGPEFLTYFQNEAQLEKSRLLSDRFSAERPKGSFSTLEIQRTEQGDSAMYLCASSLGGQGSTEAFFGQGTRLTVV.

This clone was counted only a few times. Distinct nucleotide sequences in the sample also encode this CDR3. The chain is built from TRBV7-3 and TRBJ2-3; unclear D gene. The CDR3 runs to 13 residues. Trimming took off 3 bases at V and 0 bases at J, with 4 bases between the two ends. The V gene's germline CDR1 is SGHTA and CDR2 FQGTGA. This CDR3 is CASSFVSTDTQYF. The CDR3, as DNA: TGTGCCAGCAGCTTCGTTAGCACAGATACGCAGTATTTT.

The rearrangement uses TRBV7-2 and TRBJ1-3; possibly TRBD1 for D (6 bases). CDR1 SGHTA and CDR2 FQGNSA come from the germline V gene. Trimming cost V 2 bases and J 2 bases, with 13 bases left between them. The CDR3 is 16 residues long. CDR3 amino acids: CASSLFGGATGNTIYF. DNA of the CDR3: TGTGCCAGCAGCTTATTTGGGGGGGCTACTGGAAACACCATATATTTT.

V usage is TRBV7-2 and J usage is TRBJ1-6; 10 nucleotides agree with TRBD1. Germline lookup yields CDR1 SGHTA and CDR2 FQGNSA. This CDR3 is built from 15 residues. V gave up 5 bases and J gave up 7 bases; unmatched junction bases: 5. CDR3 sequence reads: CASSRDRGGNSPLHF. The CDR3 nucleotides are TGTGCCAGCAGCAGGGACAGGGGCGGCAATTCACCCCTCCACTTT.

The chain joins TRBV9 to TRBJ1-3; no firm D call. Trimming stripped 2 bases from V and 2 bases from J, with 8 bases between. Germline V gene sequence: CDR1 SGDLS, CDR2 YYNGEE. The CDR3 is 14 residues long. For the CDR3, the DNA is TGTGCCAGCAGCGTCTCGCCAGCTGGAAACACCATATATTTT. It codes for CASSVSPAGNTIYF.

This clone was detected once. V usage is TRBV19 and J usage is TRBJ1-1; D remains ambiguous. From germline, CDR1 is LNHDA and CDR2 SQIVND (reference sequence). The CDR3 is 12 residues long. Trimming removed 5 bases from V and 8 bases from J, with 12 bases in between. CDR3 loop: CASSPIASEAFF. CDR3 bases: TGTGCCAGTAGTCCTATTGCTTCCGAAGCTTTCTTT.

This rearrangement joins TRBV7-9 to TRBJ1-1; D not certain. The CDR3 is 11 amino acids. Germline CDR1 and CDR2: SEHNR and FQNEAQ (reference sequence). V dropped 5 bases and J dropped 9 bases, with 10 bases sitting between them. The DNA for the CDR3 is TGTGCCAGCAGCCTCCGGGAGCAAGCTTTCTTT. This sequence encodes CASSLREQAFF.

CDR3: CATSDLDRVGYNEQFF. The CDR3 coding sequence is TGTGCCACCAGTGACTTGGACAGGGTGGGATACAATGAGCAGTTCTTC. The rearrangement links TRBV24-1 to TRBJ2-1; the match to TRBD1 covers 8 bases. The V gene end was trimmed by 4 bases and the J gene end by 4 bases; junction bases not matched to a gene: 8. Per the germline V gene, CDR1 is KGHDR and CDR2 is SFDVKD. CDR3 length: 16 amino acids.

V usage is TRBV7-9 and J usage is TRBJ1-1; perhaps TRBD1 as D (5 bases). V was cut by 3 bases and J by 5 bases, with 16 bases left in between. This CDR3 region has 15 residues. CDR1 and CDR2 from the germline V gene are SEHNR and FQNEAQ (reference sequence). CDR3 region: CASSFLGREGTEAFF. CDR3 nucleotides: TGTGCCAGCAGCTTCTTGGGAAGGGAGGGGACTGAAGCTTTCTTT.

This clone was detected only a few times. This chain joins TRBV2 and TRBJ2-1, with D possibly TRBD2 on 5 matching bases. The V end lost 8 bases, the J end lost 0 bases, and 11 bases lay between the germline ends. From germline, CDR1 is SNHLY and CDR2 FYNNEI. This CDR3 contains 14 residues. In DNA, the CDR3 is TGTGCCAGCGGGAGTTGGGGCTCCTACAATGAGCAGTTCTTC. As protein: CASGSWGSYNEQFF.

CDR3 nucleotide sequence: TGTGCCAGCAGTTTATTACTAGCGGGAGCGGTGAACGAGCAGTACTTC. This gives the protein CASSLLLAGAVNEQYF. The chain combines TRBV27 with TRBJ2-7, with 11 bases fitting TRBD2. V shed 1 base, J shed 5 bases, and the junction held 7 bases outside the gene matches. CDR3 length: 16 residues. The germline CDR1 and CDR2 sequences are MNHEY and SMNVEV (reference sequence).

The chain carries TRBV6-5 and TRBJ1-2; D gene ambiguous. The CDR3 is 14 residues long. V dropped 7 bases and J dropped 4 bases, with 16 bases sitting between them. Germline V gives CDR1 MNHEY, CDR2 SVGAGI. This CDR3 reads CASTLTPSSYGYTF. The CDR3 DNA reads TGTGCCAGCACCCTTACCCCCTCCAGCTATGGCTACACCTTC.

This clone was seen only a few times. This rearrangement joins TRBV3-1 (or the pseudogene TRBV3-2) to TRBJ1-2; D unclear. CDR3 length: 13 residues. The V gene's germline CDR1 is LGHDT and CDR2 YNNKEL (reference sequence). Trimming removed 1 base from V and 8 bases from J, with 11 bases in between. The CDR3 reads CASSQVSVQGYTF. CDR3 sequence (DNA): TGTGCCAGCAGCCAAGTTAGCGTCCAGGGCTACACCTTC.

The chain recombines TRBV19 with TRBJ1-6; maybe TRBD1 (6 bases). Germline loops: CDR1 LNHDA, CDR2 SQIVND (reference sequence). Trimming removed 6 bases at V and 7 bases at J, with 16 bases between. This CDR3 contains 15 residues. The CDR3 coding sequence is TGTGCCAGTAGGGGAACAGGGTTTGAAAATTCACCCCTCCACTTT. The encoded protein is CASRGTGFENSPLHF.

This chain connects TRBV5-1 to TRBJ1-2, with 7 positions matching TRBD1. V was clipped by 2 bases and J by 7 bases; unmatched bases: 8. The CDR3 is 14 amino acids. Per the germline V gene, CDR1 is SGHRS and CDR2 is YFSETQ. CDR3 DNA sequence: TGCGCCAGCAGCTTCCAGGGGGATATGGCTGGCTACACCTTC. Translating gives CASSFQGDMAGYTF.

The chain carries TRBV10-3 and TRBJ2-7; 7 bases agree with TRBD2. This CDR3 contains 14 residues. Losses at the gene ends were 11 bases for V and 6 bases for J; bases not matched to a gene: 16. Germline lookup yields CDR1 ENHRY and CDR2 SYGVKD. The CDR3 DNA follows: TGTGCCGCCAACGGGGGGACTTCTGATGGCGAGCAGTACTTC. Protein: CAANGGTSDGEQYF.

The V gene is TRBV28, the J gene TRBJ1-5, with a tentative D call TRBD1 (6 bases). Germline V lookup: CDR1 MDHEN, CDR2 SYDVKM. This CDR3 comprises 15 residues. Trimming removed 3 bases at V and 6 bases at J, with 15 bases between. The CDR3 here is CASSFLGATGQPQHF. CDR3 DNA sequence: TGTGCCAGCAGTTTTTTGGGGGCGACGGGTCAGCCCCAGCATTTT.

The chain combines TRBV10-1 with TRBJ2-3, with D perhaps TRBD1 (7 bases). The CDR3 sequence is 12 residues long. V shed 6 bases and J shed 8 bases, with 12 bases lying between them. Germline V CDR1 and CDR2: WNHNN, SYGVQD (reference sequence). CDR3 DNA: TGCGCCAGCAGCCCAGGGGGGACTACGCAGTATTTT. Protein product: CASSPGGTTQYF.

The chain carries TRBV18 and TRBJ1-2; D perhaps matches TRBD1 (5 bases). Looked up from germline, CDR1 is KGHSH and CDR2 is LQKENI. V gave up 3 bases and J gave up 0 bases, with 11 bases separating them. The CDR3 runs to 15 residues. CDR3 region: CASSPGPAANYGYTF. The CDR3 DNA reads TGTGCCAGCTCACCGGGGCCAGCAGCTAACTATGGCTACACCTTC.

The chain has TRBV7-8 and TRBJ2-1; D perhaps matches TRBD1 (5 bases). Germline V gene data show CDR1 as SGHVS and CDR2 as FQNEAQ. The CDR3 contains 15 residues. V dropped 4 bases and J dropped 10 bases, with 20 bases sitting between them. In DNA form, the CDR3 reads TGTGCCAGCAGCTCGCAGCCCTTCTACGGACAAGAGCAGTTCTTC. As protein: CASSSQPFYGQEQFF.

The chain links TRBV27 to TRBJ2-2, with 10 bases identical to TRBD1. Losses at the gene ends were 4 bases for V and 7 bases for J; bases not matched to a gene: 12. This CDR3 comprises 17 residues. Germline CDR1 MNHEY, CDR2 SMNVEV (reference sequence). The CDR3 coding sequence is TGTGCCAGCAGTTCCCATGGACAGGGGGTATATTTCGGGGAGCTGTTTTTT. This gives the protein CASSSHGQGVYFGELFF.

This chain joins TRBV27 and TRBJ2-3, with a weak D call TRBD1 (6 bases). V was pared by 3 bases and J by 3 bases, with 19 bases between. Germline V gene lookup returns CDR1 MNHEY and CDR2 SMNVEV (reference sequence). This CDR3 has 17 residues. This chain's CDR3 is CASSLNTQSTGTDTQYF. DNA for the CDR3: TGTGCCAGCAGTTTGAACACCCAAAGTACAGGGACAGATACGCAGTATTTT.

The chain joins TRBV5-1 to TRBJ1-3; 7 nucleotides line up with TRBD1. Germline trimming cut 1 base from V and 3 bases from J; bases unmatched to any gene: 10. Germline lookup yields CDR1 SGHRS and CDR2 YFSETQ. The CDR3 is made up of 17 amino acids. CDR3 sequence: CASSLREGGRGGNTIYF. The CDR3 DNA sequence: TGCGCCAGCAGCTTGCGAGAAGGGGGCCGTGGTGGAAACACCATATATTTT.

This clone has only one observation. The CDR3 bases are TGTGCCAGCAGTGAACGGGGGGTGAGGTTTATGGACATTCAGTACTTC. It specifies CASSERGVRFMDIQYF. The rearrangement uses TRBV2 and TRBJ2-4; 7 bases are shared with TRBD2. J gave up 8 bases and V 2 bases, and 12 bases lay outside the gene matches. Germline V gene data show CDR1 as SNHLY and CDR2 as FYNNEI. The CDR3 contains 16 residues.

The chain recombines TRBV4-3 with TRBJ2-5, with D unresolved. Germline CDR1 LGHNA, CDR2 YSLEER. The CDR3 totals 17 residues. Trimming removed 0 bases from V and 2 bases from J, with 16 bases in between. The CDR3 reads CASSQDTSRLLQETQYF. The DNA of the CDR3 is TGCGCCAGCAGCCAAGATACGTCGAGACTCCTACAAGAGACCCAGTACTTC.

This chain connects TRBV18 to TRBJ2-2; TRBD2 agrees at 8 bases. V shed 2 bases and J 5 bases; nucleotides not matched to a gene: 7. This CDR3 is 16 amino acids long. Germline V lookup: CDR1 KGHSH, CDR2 LQKENI. The CDR3 DNA follows: TGTGCCAGCTCACCAAGTCCAGCGGGAGCAACCGGGGAGCTGTTTTTT. The encoded protein is CASSPSPAGATGELFF.